This T cell receptor beta chain was documented in a study of response to subunit inactivated influenza vaccine. TCRdb re-called the RT-PCR reads through MiXCR, storing one row per CDR3 protein. The repertoire holds around 160,000 distinct CDR3 sequences, with roughly a tenth as singletons. There are a few counts of this clonotype. The CDR3 totals 12 residues. Germline assignment: CDR1 SEHNR and CDR2 FQNEAQ (reference sequence). V was clipped by 5 bases and J by 9 bases; unmatched bases: 6. The material sequenced was non-naive T cells sorted from PBMCs, taken roughly 6 weeks after vaccination. The rearrangement links TRBV7-9 to TRBJ2-7; 8 bases match TRBD1. This clonotype was sampled from a man between 50 and 59 years old who received an inactivated influenza vaccine. The CDR3 nucleotides read TGTGCCAGCAGCACTGGACAGGGCGGGCAGTACTTC. This encodes CASSTGQGGQYF.